The 3 T cell receptor beta chains below all came from one sample that was sequenced in a study of cytomegalovirus exposure and HLA in healthy donors. Only in-frame clones appear in the TCRdb table, and some are missing; sequencing was by immunoSEQ multiplex PCR. The table lists some 110,000 clones, around 88% of them singletons. Sequencing was carried out using PBMCs. Receptor source: a man between 18 and 35 years old in good health and CMV-seronegative.

The J gene is TRBJ1-2, the V gene TRBV13; TRBD1 agrees at 8 bases. The CDR3 sequence is 17 residues long. The germline V gene encodes CDR1 PRHDT and CDR2 FYEKMQ (reference sequence). The V segment lost 4 bases and the J segment 7 bases; nucleotides outside the gene matches: 17. CDR3: CASSSFSGGAAEAGYTF. The DNA for the CDR3 is TGTGCCAGCAGCTCCTTTTCAGGGGGCGCGGCTGAGGCTGGCTACACCTTC.

The J gene is TRBJ2-1, the V gene TRBV27; 8 bases map to TRBD1. Looked up from germline, CDR1 is MNHEY and CDR2 is SMNVEV (reference sequence). Unmatched junction bases numbered 5, after V lost 0 bases and J lost 4 bases. This CDR3 region has 16 residues. The CDR3 spells CASSLSAGGLYNEQFF. DNA for the CDR3: TGTGCCAGCAGTTTATCGGCAGGGGGCCTTTACAATGAGCAGTTCTTC.

V usage is TRBV30 and J usage is TRBJ1-1; no clear D gene. CDR3 length: 12 residues. V lost 3 bases and J 7 bases, leaving 12 bases between the germline ends. Per the germline V gene, CDR1 is GTSNPN and CDR2 is SVGIG (reference sequence). The CDR3 DNA reads as TGTGCCTGGAGCCCGGCGGGCCGTGAAGCTTTCTTT. Translating gives CAWSPAGREAFF.